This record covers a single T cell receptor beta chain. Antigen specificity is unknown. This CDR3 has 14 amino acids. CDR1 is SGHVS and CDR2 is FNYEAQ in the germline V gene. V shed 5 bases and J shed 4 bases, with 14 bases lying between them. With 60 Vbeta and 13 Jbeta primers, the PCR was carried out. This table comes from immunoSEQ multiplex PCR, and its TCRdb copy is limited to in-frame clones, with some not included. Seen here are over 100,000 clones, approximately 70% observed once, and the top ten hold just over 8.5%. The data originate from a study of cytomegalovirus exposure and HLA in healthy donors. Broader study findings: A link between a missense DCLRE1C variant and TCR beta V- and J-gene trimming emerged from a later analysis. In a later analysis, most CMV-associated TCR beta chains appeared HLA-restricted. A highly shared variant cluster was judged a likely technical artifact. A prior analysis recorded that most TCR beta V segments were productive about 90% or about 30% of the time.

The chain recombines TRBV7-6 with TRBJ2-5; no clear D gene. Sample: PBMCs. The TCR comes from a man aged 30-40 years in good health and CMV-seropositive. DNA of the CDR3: TGTGCCAGCAGCCCAGATGTGGAGAGAGAGACCCAGTACTTC. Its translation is CASSPDVERETQYF.